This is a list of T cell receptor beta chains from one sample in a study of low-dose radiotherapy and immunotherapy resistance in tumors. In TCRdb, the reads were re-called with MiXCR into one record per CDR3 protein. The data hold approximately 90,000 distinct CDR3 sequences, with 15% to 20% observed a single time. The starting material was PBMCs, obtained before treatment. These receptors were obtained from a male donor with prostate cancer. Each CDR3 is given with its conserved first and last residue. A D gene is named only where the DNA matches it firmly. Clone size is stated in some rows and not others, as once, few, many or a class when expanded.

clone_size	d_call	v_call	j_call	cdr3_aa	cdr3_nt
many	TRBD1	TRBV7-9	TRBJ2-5	CASSRGWDSEETQYF	TGTGCCAGCAGCCGAGGGTGGGACAGCGAGGAGACCCAGTACTTC
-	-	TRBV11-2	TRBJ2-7	CASTLDRNSEQYF	TGTGCCAGCACCCTAGACAGGAATTCGGAGCAGTACTTC
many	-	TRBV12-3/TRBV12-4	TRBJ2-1	CASSLRGVGEQFF	TGTGCCAGCAGTTTGAGGGGGGTAGGTGAGCAGTTCTTC
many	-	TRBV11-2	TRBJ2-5	CASSSLGAGTPWETQYF	TGTGCCAGCAGCTCCCTGGGGGCCGGGACTCCGTGGGAGACCCAGTACTTC
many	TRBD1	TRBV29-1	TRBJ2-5	CSVGQTGQETQYF	TGCAGCGTGGGACAGACAGGCCAAGAGACCCAGTACTTC
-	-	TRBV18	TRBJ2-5	CASSPGRETQYF	TGTGCCAGCTCACCGGGGCGAGAGACCCAGTACTTC
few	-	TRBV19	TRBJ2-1	CASSFTDNEQFF	TGTGCCAGTAGTTTTACGGACAATGAGCAGTTCTTC
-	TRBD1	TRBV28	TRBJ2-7	CASSTLRTGGYEQYF	TGTGCCAGCAGTACTCTCAGGACAGGGGGCTACGAGCAGTACTTC
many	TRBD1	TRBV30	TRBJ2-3	CAWSARQGSTDTQYF	TGTGCCTGGAGCGCTAGACAGGGGAGCACAGATACGCAGTATTTT
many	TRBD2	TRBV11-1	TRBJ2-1	CASSQEGLAGGWQFF	TGTGCCAGCAGCCAAGAGGGACTAGCGGGGGGTTGGCAGTTCTTC
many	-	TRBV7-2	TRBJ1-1	CASSTQPGTTEAFF	TGTGCCAGCAGCACCCAACCCGGGACGACTGAAGCTTTCTTT
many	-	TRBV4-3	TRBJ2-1	CASSQDRENEQFF	TGCGCCAGCAGCCAAGATCGGGAGAATGAGCAGTTCTTC
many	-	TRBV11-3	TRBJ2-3	CASSRGTLDTQYF	TGTGCCAGCAGCCGCGGGACCCTGGATACGCAGTATTTT
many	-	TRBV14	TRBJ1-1	CASSLSGTALKAFF	TGTGCCAGCAGCCTGTCAGGGACGGCCTTGAAAGCTTTCTTT
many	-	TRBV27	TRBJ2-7	CASRGVGTVSYEQYF	TGTGCCAGCAGGGGAGTAGGAACGGTGTCCTACGAGCAGTACTTC
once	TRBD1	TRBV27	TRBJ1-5	CASSSTRDSAQPQHF	TGTGCCAGCAGCTCAACCCGGGACAGCGCTCAGCCCCAGCATTTT
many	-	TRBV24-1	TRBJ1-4	CATSDPTDPRTNEKLFF	TGTGCCACCAGTGATCCGACAGACCCTCGGACTAATGAAAAACTGTTTTTT
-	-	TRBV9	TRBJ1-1	CASSGLGTGGSEAFF	TGTGCCAGCAGCGGCCTCGGAACTGGGGGGTCGGAAGCTTTCTTT
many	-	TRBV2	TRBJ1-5	CASRRGLLNQPQHF	TGTGCCAGCAGAAGGGGCCTGCTCAATCAGCCCCAGCATTTT
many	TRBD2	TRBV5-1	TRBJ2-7	CASSLEGTTLYEQYF	TGCGCCAGCAGCTTGGAAGGGACTACCCTCTACGAGCAGTACTTC
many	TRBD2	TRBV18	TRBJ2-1	CASSPELAGVNEQFF	TGTGCCAGCTCACCGGAGCTAGCGGGGGTCAATGAGCAGTTCTTC
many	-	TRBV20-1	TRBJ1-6	CSAREDPTSPLHF	TGCAGTGCTAGAGAGGACCCCACTTCACCCCTCCACTTT